This T cell receptor (beta chain) was captured in a study of blood T cell repertoires in COVID-19. The overall study: Italy, Spain and the United States were the sources of the convalescent and acute COVID-19 samples.

The CDR3 loop spans 15 amino acids. Trimming cost V 6 bases and J 3 bases; bases outside gene matches: 6. Germline V gene lookup returns CDR1 KGHSH and CDR2 LQKENI. The table came from immunoSEQ multiplex PCR; TCRdb's copy has only in-frame clones and leaves some out. The profile shows around 140,000 clones, roughly 91% of them singletons. The chain has TRBV18 and TRBJ1-5; the match to TRBD1 covers 9 bases. This TCR was recovered from a man aged 55 to 70 with active or convalescent COVID-19. Sequenced: peripheral blood. CDR3 sequence reads: CASSRGTGINQPQHF. DNA for the CDR3: TGTGCCAGCTCCCGGGGGACAGGGATCAATCAGCCCCAGCATTTT.